These 9 T cell receptor beta chains were all obtained from the same sample, sequenced in a study of early T cells in non-severe SARS-CoV-2 infection. TCRdb used MiXCR to reprocess the 5' RACE reads, holding one entry per CDR3 protein. The profile covers around 81,000 distinct CDR3 sequences, with around 15% appearing a single time and about 10% taken by the ten largest. Sequenced material: whole blood. The receptors originated from an adult who was a healthcare worker with PCR-confirmed SARS-CoV-2 infection or an uninfected control (not recorded which).

In this sample, this clonotype turned up a few times. The gene calls are TRBV19 and TRBJ2-3, with TRBD2 matching over 10 bases. J was trimmed by 3 bases and V by 4 bases; bases with no gene match: 10. CDR3 length: 17 amino acids. CDR1 and CDR2 (germline): LNHDA, SQIVND (reference sequence). The CDR3 region is CASSTSPSSGGTDTQYF. In DNA, the CDR3 is TGTGCCAGTAGTACCTCCCCTTCTAGCGGGGGAACAGATACGCAGTATTTT.

This clonotype was counted only a few times. The chain recombines TRBV29-1 with TRBJ2-2, with D unclear. The CDR3 runs to 12 residues. Germline values: CDR1 SQVTM, CDR2 ANQGSEA. The V gene lost 4 bases and the J gene lost 0 bases, with 3 bases spanning the gap. DNA for the CDR3: TGCAGCGTTGTGGCGAACACCGGGGAGCTGTTTTTT. This gives the protein CSVVANTGELFF.

V usage is TRBV11-2 and J usage is TRBJ2-3, with no clear D. Germline loops: CDR1 SGHAT, CDR2 FQNNGV. This CDR3 has 14 amino acids. V was cut by 0 bases and J by 6 bases, with 10 bases left in between. The CDR3 protein is CASSLDPVTDTQYF. CDR3 DNA: TGTGCCAGCAGCTTAGATCCAGTTACTGATACGCAGTATTTT.

The rearrangement joins TRBV12-3 or TRBV12-4 to TRBJ2-3, with 7 bases that match TRBD2. CDR3 length: 11 amino acids. After removal of 7 bases from V and 9 bases from J, the junction contained 4 bases not matched to a gene. The CDR3 bases are TGTGCCAGCACGAGAGCGGGGACGCAGTATTTT. It specifies CASTRAGTQYF.

This clonotype was counted between two and nine times. The rearrangement joins TRBV11-2 to TRBJ2-4; 7 nucleotides line up with TRBD2. Germline lookup yields CDR1 SGHAT and CDR2 FQNNGV. V shed 5 bases, J shed 6 bases, and the junction held 1 base outside the gene matches. The CDR3 is 12 residues long. The CDR3 region has the DNA TGTGCCAGCAGCCCGGGGGGAAACATTCAGTACTTC. Protein product: CASSPGGNIQYF.

This sequence joins TRBV28 and TRBJ2-2; the D gene is possibly TRBD2 (5 bases). Germline V CDR1 and CDR2: MDHEN, SYDVKM. The CDR3 spans 11 residues. V shed 3 bases and J shed 13 bases, with 9 bases lying between them. CDR3 bases: TGTGCCAGCAGTTTTGCGGGTGGGCTGTTTTTT. As protein: CASSFAGGLFF.

This clonotype was seen a handful of times. The rearrangement joins TRBV13 to TRBJ2-1, with D possibly matching TRBD2 (6 bases). V was trimmed by 1 base and J by 2 bases, leaving 9 bases between them. The CDR3 is 15 amino acids. CDR1 and CDR2 (germline): PRHDT, FYEKMQ (reference sequence). CDR3 sequence: CASSLERVTYNEQFF. The CDR3 region has the DNA TGTGCCAGCAGCTTAGAGCGGGTCACCTACAATGAGCAGTTCTTC.

The chain employs TRBV20-1 and TRBJ1-3; D gene ambiguous. This CDR3 contains 11 residues. Germline V gives CDR1 DFQATT, CDR2 SNEGSKA (reference sequence). V shed 5 bases and J shed 4 bases, with 6 bases lying between them. CDR3 DNA: TGCAGTGCTCGAGGGGGAAACACCATATATTTT. This codes for CSARGGNTIYF.

The CDR3 DNA reads as TGTGCCAGCTCACCAGCACAGGGCTTTGAAGCTTTCTTT. This sequence encodes CASSPAQGFEAFF. The genes are TRBV18 and TRBJ1-1, with a tentative D call TRBD1 (6 bases). Trimming removed 2 bases from V and 7 bases from J, with 11 bases in between. CDR3 length equals 13 residues. Germline values: CDR1 KGHSH, CDR2 LQKENI.